Below, 13 T cell receptor beta chains from the same sample are listed, as sequenced in a study of T cell responses to AZD1222 COVID-19 vaccine (dated by TCRdb to the early 2020s). Receptor amplification or capture employed the immunoSEQ multiplex PCR assay. Sourced from immuneACCESS, this table was stored by TCRdb with only in-frame sequences that have V and J called. A share of the clones is absent; for the studies checked, an unresolved V gene accounts for under half, and the remainder has no known explanation. The sample includes about 170,000 clones, with 90% observed a single time. The ten largest clones add up to 2.5% to 3.5% of the sample. The time point label, read with the paper, signifies: baseline before first vaccination. The starting material was peripheral blood, obtained on day 0 of AZD1222 vaccination. These receptor sequences come from an adult in good health.

CDR3 in DNA: TGTGCCAGCAGCTTGGCAGGGGGCGGGGAGCAGTACTTC. This translates into CASSLAGGGEQYF. The genes are TRBV11-2 and TRBJ2-7; 8 bases are a match to TRBD1. The CDR3 is made up of 13 amino acids. Germline loops: CDR1 SGHAT, CDR2 FQNNGV. Germline trimming cut 3 bases from V and 7 bases from J; bases unmatched to any gene: 5.

The J gene is TRBJ2-7, the V gene TRBV6-5, with 7 bases aligning to TRBD2. The CDR3 spans 14 residues. Unmatched junction bases numbered 8, after V lost 5 bases and J lost 4 bases. Germline CDR1 is MNHEY and CDR2 is SVGAGI. The CDR3 DNA sequence: TGTGCCAGCAGTCCCCAGGGAGGGTCGTACGAGCAGTACTTC. Encoded protein: CASSPQGGSYEQYF.

J is TRBJ2-7 and V is TRBV7-8; 8 nucleotides line up with TRBD1. V lost 5 bases and J lost 3; bases outside the gene matches: 9. Germline CDR1 is SGHVS and CDR2 is FQNEAQ. CDR3 length: 15 amino acids. For the CDR3, the DNA is TGTGCCAGCAGCCCGGAAGGGACAGGCGTCTACGAGCAGTACTTC. Translation gives CASSPEGTGVYEQYF.

The V call is TRBV5-1, the J call TRBJ2-7; D remains unclear. The germline V gene has CDR1 SGHRS and CDR2 YFSETQ. V lost 4 bases and J 3 bases, leaving 8 bases between the germline ends. This CDR3 is 12 amino acids long. This CDR3 is CASSPDNYEQYF. CDR3 nucleotide sequence: TGCGCCAGCAGCCCAGACAACTACGAGCAGTACTTC.

The chain links TRBV19 to TRBJ1-5, with a weak D call TRBD1 (5 bases). The V gene lost 5 bases and the J gene lost 7 bases, with 9 bases spanning the gap. Germline V gives CDR1 LNHDA, CDR2 SQIVND (reference sequence). The CDR3 contains 12 residues. The CDR3 DNA reads TGTGCCAGTAGTGGGGGTTACCAGCCCCAGCATTTT. It codes for CASSGGYQPQHF.

This chain links TRBV9 with TRBJ2-7; a weak D match, TRBD1 (6 bases). This CDR3 is built from 14 residues. Between the trimmed V and J ends, which lost 4 bases and 5 bases, there was a span of 16 bases. Germline CDR1 SGDLS, CDR2 YYNGEE. This CDR3 reads CASSPHREIHEQYF. CDR3 in DNA: TGTGCCAGCAGCCCCCACAGGGAGATCCACGAGCAGTACTTC.

This chain links TRBV5-1 with TRBJ2-1; a possible D gene is TRBD1 (6 bases). Germline CDR1 reads SGHRS; CDR2 reads YFSETQ. V shed 4 bases and J shed 9 bases, with 17 bases lying between them. This CDR3 has 14 amino acids. The CDR3 loop reads CASSDSGQNVEQFF. As DNA, the CDR3 is TGCGCCAGCAGCGACTCGGGACAAAATGTTGAGCAGTTCTTC.

The J gene is TRBJ2-1, the V gene TRBV6-2 or TRBV6-3; 8 bases fit TRBD2. V lost 6 bases, J lost 1 base, and 17 bases stayed unmatched. Germline assignment: CDR1 MNHEY and CDR2 SVGEGT. The CDR3 sequence is 19 residues long. Here the CDR3 DNA reads TGTGCCAGCAGCTTGCCGGGACTAGGGGTTTTTACTTCCTACAATGAGCAGTTCTTC. Protein product: CASSLPGLGVFTSYNEQFF.

The chain recombines TRBV6-5 with TRBJ2-2; possible D gene TRBD2, 6 bases. Germline V lookup: CDR1 MNHEY, CDR2 SVGAGI. V was trimmed by 10 bases and J by 6 bases, leaving 12 bases between them. CDR3 length: 12 residues. CDR3 sequence (DNA): TGTGCCACCTCGCGGGGCCCCGGGGAGCTGTTTTTT. This sequence encodes CATSRGPGELFF.

This clone was recorded only once. This rearrangement joins TRBV3-1 (or the pseudogene TRBV3-2) to TRBJ2-5; TRBD2 matches at 8 bases. V lost 2 bases and J lost 2; bases outside the gene matches: 7. Per the germline V gene, CDR1 is LGHDT and CDR2 is YNNKEL (reference sequence). This CDR3 comprises 16 residues. The CDR3 bases are TGTGCCAGCAGCCAAAGAGGCGGGGGGTCACAAGAGACCCAGTACTTC. Translated: CASSQRGGGSQETQYF.

V is TRBV9 and J is TRBJ1-5; 7 nucleotides agree with TRBD1. The CDR3 spans 14 residues. J lost 3 bases, V lost 3 bases, and 3 bases had no gene match. Looked up from germline, CDR1 is SGDLS and CDR2 is YYNGEE. Here the CDR3 reads CASSEGQPNQPQHF. The CDR3 DNA reads as TGTGCCAGCAGCGAGGGACAGCCCAATCAGCCCCAGCATTTT.

The chain couples TRBV7-3 to TRBJ1-1; D uncertain. Per germline, CDR1 SGHTA and CDR2 FQGTGA. Trimming stripped 5 bases from V and 4 bases from J, with 11 bases between. The CDR3 has 13 residues. CDR3 amino acids: CASSPSVGTEAFF. CDR3 nucleotide sequence: TGTGCCAGCAGCCCGTCTGTGGGCACTGAAGCTTTCTTT.

The chain combines TRBV7-3 with TRBJ1-1; no firm D call. V lost 5 bases and J lost 4, with 20 bases in between. Per the germline V gene, CDR1 is SGHTA and CDR2 is FQGTGA. The CDR3 is 16 residues long. The CDR3 DNA is TGTGCCAGCAGCCCCTACGATGCCGCGGCGGGCACTGAAGCTTTCTTT. The encoded protein is CASSPYDAAAGTEAFF.